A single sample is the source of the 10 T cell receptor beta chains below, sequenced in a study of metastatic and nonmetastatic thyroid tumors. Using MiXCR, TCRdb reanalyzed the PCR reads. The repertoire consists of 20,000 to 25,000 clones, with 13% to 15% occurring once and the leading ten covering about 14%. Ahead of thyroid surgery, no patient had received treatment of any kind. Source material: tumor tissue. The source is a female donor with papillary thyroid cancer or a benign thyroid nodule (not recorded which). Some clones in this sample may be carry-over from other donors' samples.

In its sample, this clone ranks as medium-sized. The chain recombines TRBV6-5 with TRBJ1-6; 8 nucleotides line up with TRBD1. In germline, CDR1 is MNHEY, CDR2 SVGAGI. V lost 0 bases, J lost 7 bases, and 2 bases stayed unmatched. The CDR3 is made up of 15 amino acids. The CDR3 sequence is CASSYSRTGNSPLHF. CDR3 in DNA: TGTGCCAGCAGTTACTCTAGGACAGGGAATTCACCCCTCCACTTT.

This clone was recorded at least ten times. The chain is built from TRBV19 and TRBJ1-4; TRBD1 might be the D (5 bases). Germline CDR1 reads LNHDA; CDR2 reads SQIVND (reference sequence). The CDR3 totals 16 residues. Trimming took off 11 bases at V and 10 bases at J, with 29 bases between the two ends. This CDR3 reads CAPSWVPGSRDLKLFF. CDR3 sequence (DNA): TGTGCCCCTAGCTGGGTTCCGGGCAGCCGGGACCTAAAACTGTTTTTT.

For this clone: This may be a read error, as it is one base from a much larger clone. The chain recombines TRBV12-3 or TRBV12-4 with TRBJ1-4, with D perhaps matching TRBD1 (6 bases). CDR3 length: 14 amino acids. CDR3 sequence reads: CASSLTGANEELFF. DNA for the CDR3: TGTGCCAGCAGTCTGACAGGTGCTAATGAAGAACTGTTTTTT.

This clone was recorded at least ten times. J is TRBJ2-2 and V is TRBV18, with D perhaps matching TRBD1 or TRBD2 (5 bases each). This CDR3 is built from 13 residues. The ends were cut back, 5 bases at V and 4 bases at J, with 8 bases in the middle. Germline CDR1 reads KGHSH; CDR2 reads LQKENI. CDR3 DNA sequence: TGTGCCAGCTCAGGGACGCTCACCGGGGAGCTGTTTTTT. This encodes CASSGTLTGELFF. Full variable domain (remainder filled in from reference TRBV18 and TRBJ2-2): NAGVMQNPRHLVRRRGQEARLRCSPMKGHSHVYWYRQLPEEGLKFMVYLQKENIIDESGMPKERFSAEFPKEGPSILRIQQVVRGDSAAYFCASSGTLTGELFFGEGSRLTVL.

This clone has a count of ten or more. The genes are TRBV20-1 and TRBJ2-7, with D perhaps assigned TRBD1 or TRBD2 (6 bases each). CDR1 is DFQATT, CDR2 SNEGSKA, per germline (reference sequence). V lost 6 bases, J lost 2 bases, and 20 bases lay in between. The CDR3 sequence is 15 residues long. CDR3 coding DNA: TGCAGTGCCAGGAGGGGCCCCGGGGGCACCTACGAGCAGTACTTC. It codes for CSARRGPGGTYEQYF.

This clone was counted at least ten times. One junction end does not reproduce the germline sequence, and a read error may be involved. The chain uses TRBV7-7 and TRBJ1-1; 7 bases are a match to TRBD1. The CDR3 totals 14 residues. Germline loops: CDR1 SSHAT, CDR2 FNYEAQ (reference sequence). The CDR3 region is CASSPTTGSTEAFF. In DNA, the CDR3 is TGTGCTAGCAGCCCGACGACAGGGTCCACTGAAGCTTTCTTT.

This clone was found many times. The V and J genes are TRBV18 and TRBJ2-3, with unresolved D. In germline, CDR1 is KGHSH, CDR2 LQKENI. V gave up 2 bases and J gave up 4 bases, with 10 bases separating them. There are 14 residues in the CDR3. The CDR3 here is CASSPFAGPDTQYF. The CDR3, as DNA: TGTGCCAGCTCACCATTTGCAGGACCAGATACGCAGTATTTT.

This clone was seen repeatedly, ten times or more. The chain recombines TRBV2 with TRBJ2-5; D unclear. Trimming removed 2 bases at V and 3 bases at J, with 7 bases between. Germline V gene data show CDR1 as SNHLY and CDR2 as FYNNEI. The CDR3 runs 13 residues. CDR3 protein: CASSENSEETQYF. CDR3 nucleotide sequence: TGTGCCAGCAGTGAAAACTCGGAAGAGACCCAGTACTTC. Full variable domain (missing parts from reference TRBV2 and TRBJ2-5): EPEVTQTPSHQVTQMGQEVILRCVPISNHLYFYWYRQILGQKVEFLVSFYNNEISEKSEIFDDQFSVERPDGSNFTLKIRSTKLEDSAMYFCASSENSEETQYFGPGTRLLVL.

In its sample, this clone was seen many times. This CDR3 reads CSVVGISGNTIYF. The CDR3 coding sequence is TGCAGCGTTGTAGGGATCTCTGGAAACACCATATATTTT. The chain has TRBV29-1 and TRBJ1-3; D is uncertain. The germline gives CDR1 SQVTM, CDR2 ANQGSEA. The V end lost 4 bases, the J end lost 0 bases, and 7 bases lay between the germline ends. The CDR3 length is 13 residues.

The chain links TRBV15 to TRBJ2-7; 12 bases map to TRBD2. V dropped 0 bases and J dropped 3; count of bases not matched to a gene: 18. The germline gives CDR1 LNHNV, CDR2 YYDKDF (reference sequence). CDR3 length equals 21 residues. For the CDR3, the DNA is TGTGCCACCAGCAGAGATTTGGTAGCGATGACTAGCGGGAGATCTGGCTACGAGCAGTACTTC. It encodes CATSRDLVAMTSGRSGYEQYF.